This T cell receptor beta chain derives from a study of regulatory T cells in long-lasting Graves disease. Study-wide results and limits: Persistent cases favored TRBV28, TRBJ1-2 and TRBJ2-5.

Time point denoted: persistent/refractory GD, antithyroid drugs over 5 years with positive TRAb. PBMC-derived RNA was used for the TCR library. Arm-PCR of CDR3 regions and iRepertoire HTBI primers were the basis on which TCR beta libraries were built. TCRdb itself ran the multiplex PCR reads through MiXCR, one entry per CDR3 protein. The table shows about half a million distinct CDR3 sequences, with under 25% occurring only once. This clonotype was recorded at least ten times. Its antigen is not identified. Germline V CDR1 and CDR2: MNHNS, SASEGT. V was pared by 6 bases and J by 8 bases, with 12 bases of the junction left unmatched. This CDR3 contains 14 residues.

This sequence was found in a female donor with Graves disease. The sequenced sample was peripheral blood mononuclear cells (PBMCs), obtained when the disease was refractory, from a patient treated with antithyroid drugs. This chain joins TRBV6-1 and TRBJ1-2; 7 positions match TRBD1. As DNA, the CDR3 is TGTGCCAGCAGGAGAACAGGGGACGTTGGAGGCTACACCTTC. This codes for CASRRTGDVGGYTF.